This passage covers 12 T cell receptor beta chains from one sample sequenced in a study of blood T cell repertoires in COVID-19. Assay used: immunoSEQ multiplex PCR; TCRdb lists only in-frame clones, some missing. The data show about 370,000 clones, more than 70% seen once. Sequenced: peripheral blood. The receptors here all came from a woman aged 25 to 39 with COVID-19, enrolled during active disease.

Written as DNA, the CDR3 is TGTGCCGGACCCGGGGAGAACACTGAAGCTTTCTTT. Translated: CAGPGENTEAFF. V gene TRBV27 combines with J gene TRBJ1-1; D uncertain. The CDR3 sequence is 12 residues long. The germline V gene has CDR1 MNHEY and CDR2 SMNVEV (reference sequence). V gave up 11 bases and J gave up 1 base, with 11 bases separating them.

The chain carries TRBV6-5 and TRBJ2-5, with no clear D. Looked up from germline, CDR1 is MNHEY and CDR2 is SVGAGI. The CDR3 is 15 residues long. V was shortened by 2 bases and J by 0 bases, with 10 bases between the two germline ends. CDR3 nucleotides: TGTGCCAGCAGTTACCTCGCGGCAGACCAAGAGACCCAGTACTTC. Its protein is CASSYLAADQETQYF.

The chain employs TRBV14 and TRBJ2-1, with TRBD2 matching over 11 bases. Germline CDR1 SGHDN, CDR2 FVKESK. This CDR3 region has 21 residues. J was trimmed by 9 bases and V by 1 base; bases with no gene match: 23. As DNA, the CDR3 is TGTGCCAGCAGCCAAGTTCGGTTCGGTAGCGGGAGGGCCAAGCGCGCGCGTGAGCAGTTCTTC. Protein product: CASSQVRFGSGRAKRAREQFF.

CDR3 DNA: TGCGCCAGCAGCACCGGGACAGCCCCGAGTGGCTACACCTTC. This translates into CASSTGTAPSGYTF. The chain carries TRBV5-1 and TRBJ1-2; 7 nucleotides align to TRBD1. The length of the CDR3 is 14 residues. Germline lookup yields CDR1 SGHRS and CDR2 YFSETQ. V trimming: 4 bases; J trimming: 7 bases; junction bases outside the gene matches: 10.

The CDR3 sequence is CASSVGGSGGRHYGYTF. Here the CDR3 DNA reads TGTGCCAGTAGTGTAGGGGGATCCGGGGGACGACACTATGGCTACACCTTC. This sequence joins TRBV19 and TRBJ1-2; the D gene is possibly TRBD1 (6 bases). The CDR3 has 17 amino acids. V lost 5 bases and J 3 bases, leaving 22 bases between the germline ends. The germline CDR1 and CDR2 sequences are LNHDA and SQIVND (reference sequence).

The V gene is TRBV27, the J gene TRBJ2-3, with TRBD2 matching over 10 bases. V lost 1 base to trimming and J lost 0 bases; unmatched junction nucleotides: 7. Germline CDR1 is MNHEY and CDR2 is SMNVEV (reference sequence). This CDR3 spans 18 amino acids. The CDR3 nucleotides read TGTGCCAGCAGTTTATGGAAACCGGGACTAGCGAGCACAGATACGCAGTATTTT. Its translation: CASSLWKPGLASTDTQYF.

The genes are TRBV15 and TRBJ1-5; 7 bases match TRBD1. Germline V lookup: CDR1 LNHNV, CDR2 YYDKDF (reference sequence). CDR3 length: 15 residues. Losses at the gene ends were 3 bases for V and 4 bases for J; bases not matched to a gene: 6. The CDR3 DNA reads as TGTGCCACCAGCAGCCTCCAGGGGGGAAATCAGCCCCAGCATTTT. Translated: CATSSLQGGNQPQHF.

The chain links TRBV30 to TRBJ2-1, with D perhaps matching TRBD1 (6 bases). Germline loops: CDR1 GTSNPN, CDR2 SVGIG (reference sequence). The CDR3 extends over 12 amino acids. Trimming took 2 bases from V and 6 from J, leaving 8 bases between them. The CDR3, as DNA: TGTGCCTGGAGTCGCAGGGGCAATGAGCAGTTCTTC. It translates to CAWSRRGNEQFF. Based on the CDR3 plus reference TRBV30 and TRBJ2-1, the full variable domain is SQTIHQWPATLVQPVGSPLSLECTVEGTSNPNLYWYRQAAGRGLQLLFYSVGIGQISSEVPQNLSASRPQDRQFILSSKKLLLSDSGFYLCAWSRRGNEQFFGPGTRLTVL.

The V gene is TRBV11-2, the J gene TRBJ1-3; a possible D gene is TRBD1 (6 bases). Germline loops: CDR1 SGHAT, CDR2 FQNNGV. This CDR3 is 18 amino acids long. The germline V and J ends were trimmed by 0 bases and 4 bases, with 19 bases remaining between them. The DNA of the CDR3 is TGTGCCAGCAGCTTAGATGGTGGTACAGGGTTGAAAGGAAACACCATATATTTT. It specifies CASSLDGGTGLKGNTIYF.

The J gene is TRBJ2-7, the V gene TRBV5-4; TRBD1 aligns across 9 bases. The CDR3 runs 18 residues. Looked up from germline, CDR1 is SGHNT and CDR2 is YYREEE (reference sequence). The ends lost 3 bases at V and 6 bases at J; junction bases unmatched: 19. DNA for the CDR3: TGTGCCAGCAGCTCAAAGCCGGGACAGGGAATGGGGGCCCGCGAGCAGTACGTC. As protein: CASSSKPGQGMGAREQYV.

This clone has more than one count but fewer than ten. The chain recombines TRBV28 with TRBJ1-5; a weak D match, TRBD1 (5 bases). Deletions cut 4 bases from V and 5 bases from J, with 21 bases between. This CDR3 comprises 17 residues. CDR1 MDHEN and CDR2 SYDVKM come from the germline V gene. The CDR3 DNA reads TGTGCCAGCAGTTCGAGTTCGGGCGGAGGGGCAGATCAGCCCCAGCATTTT. It yields the protein CASSSSSGGGADQPQHF.

The chain couples TRBV7-6 to TRBJ2-3; no firm D call. CDR3 length: 15 amino acids. Germline values: CDR1 SGHVS, CDR2 FNYEAQ. Trimming took 1 base from V and 1 from J, leaving 9 bases between them. The CDR3 DNA follows: TGTGCCAGCAGCTTAGTGGGTCAGGGCACAGATACGCAGTATTTT. This translates into CASSLVGQGTDTQYF.